Sequencing of this T cell receptor beta chain was carried out in a study of somatic mutations in cytotoxic T cells in rheumatoid arthritis. General study results and limits: Which antigens the expanded CD8+ clones targeted was unknown.

This clone came up a few times. Its specificity is not known. Clones were sequenced by immunoSEQ multiplex PCR, and TCRdb holds only the in-frame ones, with some missing. The sample has about 15,000 clones, 75% to 80% seen once. CDR1 and CDR2 (germline): SNHLY, FYNNEI. CDR3 length equals 13 residues. Unmatched junction bases numbered 5, after V lost 5 bases and J lost 4 bases. This clonotype was obtained from an adult with rheumatoid arthritis. Sequenced sample: CD8+ T cells sorted from blood. The chain links TRBV2 to TRBJ2-7; 7 bases line up with TRBD2. Written as DNA, the CDR3 is TGTGCCAGCAGTCCATCTAGCGGATACGAGCAGTACTTC. It encodes CASSPSSGYEQYF. Supplemented by reference TRBV2 and TRBJ2-7, the full variable domain reads EPEVTQTPSHQVTQMGQEVILRCVPISNHLYFYWYRQILGQKVEFLVSFYNNEISEKSEIFDDQFSVERPDGSNFTLKIRSTKLEDSAMYFCASSPSSGYEQYFGPGTRLTVT.